The 5 T cell receptor beta chains below come from one sample, sequenced in a study of cytomegalovirus exposure and HLA in healthy donors. Vbeta (60) and Jbeta (13) primers were used in the PCR. Sequencing used immunoSEQ multiplex PCR; TCRdb keeps in-frame clones, though not all of them. The data contain under 170,000 clones, 60% to 70% of them singletons. The sample was PBMCs. These receptors came from a woman aged 55-70 years in good health and CMV-seropositive.

CDR3 coding DNA: TGCGCCAGCAGCCTGACTCCTAACACCGGGGAGCTGTTTTTT. This codes for CASSLTPNTGELFF. The chain joins TRBV4-1 to TRBJ2-2; D not resolved. V lost 4 bases, J lost 2 bases, and 8 bases lay in between. The CDR3 is 14 amino acids. Germline CDR1 and CDR2: MGHRA and YSYEKL.

Comments on this clone: A junction end diverges from the germline sequence, so it may reflect a read error. This chain uses TRBV19 with TRBJ2-7; D not resolved. Germline values: CDR1 LNHDA, CDR2 SQIVND (reference sequence). CDR3 length: 10 amino acids. The CDR3: CASSIPRSFF. The DNA of the CDR3 is TGTGCCAGTAGTATTCCCCGGAGTTTCTTC.

V usage is TRBV5-1 and J usage is TRBJ2-6; 7 bases align to TRBD1. In germline, CDR1 is SGHRS, CDR2 YFSETQ. This CDR3 has 17 amino acids. The J segment lost 2 bases and the V segment lost 4 bases, leaving 9 bases of the junction unmatched. CDR3 coding DNA: TGCGCCAGCAGCCCCCGACAGGGTGTGGCTGGGGCCAACGTCCTGACTTTC. Its translation: CASSPRQGVAGANVLTF.

The genes are TRBV7-2 and TRBJ2-3; D gene ambiguous. CDR3 length: 12 amino acids. Germline-derived CDR1 and CDR2 are SGHTA and FQGNSA. The V and J ends lost 3 bases and 6 bases respectively, with 7 bases between them. The CDR3 DNA reads as TGTGCCAGCAGCTTGAGCTTTGATACGCAGTATTTT. Its protein product is CASSLSFDTQYF.

The chain has TRBV6-5 and TRBJ1-6, with 10 bases aligning to TRBD1. The CDR3 contains 15 residues. After removal of 6 bases from V and 10 bases from J, the junction contained 9 bases not matched to a gene. Germline CDR1 MNHEY, CDR2 SVGAGI. The CDR3 nucleotides read TGTGCCAGCAGCTCCCCGGGACAGGGGAAATCACCCCTCCACTTT. This codes for CASSSPGQGKSPLHF.